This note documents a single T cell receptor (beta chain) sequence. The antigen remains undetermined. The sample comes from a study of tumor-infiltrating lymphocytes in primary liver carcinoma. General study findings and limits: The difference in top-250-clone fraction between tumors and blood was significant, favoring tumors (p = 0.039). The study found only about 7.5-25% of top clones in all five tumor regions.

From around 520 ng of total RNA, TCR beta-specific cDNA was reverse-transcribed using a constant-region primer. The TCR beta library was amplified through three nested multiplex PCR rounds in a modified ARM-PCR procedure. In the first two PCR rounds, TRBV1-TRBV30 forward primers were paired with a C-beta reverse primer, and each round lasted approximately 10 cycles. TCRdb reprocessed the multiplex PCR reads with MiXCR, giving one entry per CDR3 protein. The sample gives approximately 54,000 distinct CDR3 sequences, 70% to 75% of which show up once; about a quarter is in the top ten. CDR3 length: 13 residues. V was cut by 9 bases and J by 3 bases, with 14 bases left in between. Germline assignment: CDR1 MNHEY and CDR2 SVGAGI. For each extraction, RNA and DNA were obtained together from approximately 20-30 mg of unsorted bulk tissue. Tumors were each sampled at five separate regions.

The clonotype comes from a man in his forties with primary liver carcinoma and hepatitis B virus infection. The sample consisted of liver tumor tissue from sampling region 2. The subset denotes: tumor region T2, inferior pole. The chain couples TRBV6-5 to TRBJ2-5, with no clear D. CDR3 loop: CASYRSTKETQYF. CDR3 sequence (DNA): TGTGCCAGTTACCGTAGTACGAAAGAGACCCAGTACTTC.